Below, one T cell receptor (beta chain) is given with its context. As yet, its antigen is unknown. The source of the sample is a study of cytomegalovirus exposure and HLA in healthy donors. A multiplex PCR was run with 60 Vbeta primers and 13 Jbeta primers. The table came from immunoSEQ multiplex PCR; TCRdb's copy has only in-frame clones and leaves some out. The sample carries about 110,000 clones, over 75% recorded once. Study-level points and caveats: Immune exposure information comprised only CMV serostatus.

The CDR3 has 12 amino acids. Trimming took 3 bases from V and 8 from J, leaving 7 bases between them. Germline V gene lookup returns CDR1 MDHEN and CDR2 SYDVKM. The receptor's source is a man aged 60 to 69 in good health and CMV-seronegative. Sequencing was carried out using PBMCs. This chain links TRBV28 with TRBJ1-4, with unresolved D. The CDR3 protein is CASSLLTEKLFF. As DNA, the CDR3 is TGTGCCAGCAGTTTGCTTACAGAAAAACTGTTTTTT.